This TCR beta chain originates from a study of blood T cell repertoires in COVID-19. Study details: The samples span acute and convalescent COVID-19 from the United States, Italy and Spain.

This CDR3 has 13 amino acids. With 4 bases clipped from V and 4 bases from J, the junction kept 2 bases outside the gene matches. Germline lookup yields CDR1 SGHNT and CDR2 YYREEE (reference sequence). This clone was detected a few times. Original processing methods: Amplification of reference gene primers was used by the study to estimate nucleated cell counts. The method was immunoSEQ multiplex PCR; TCRdb's version includes in-frame clones alone and lacks a portion of them. V, J and clone size are taken as reported in that table, and D and trimming were inferred from the DNA itself. Of about 130,000 clones listed, about four fifths are singletons.

Sequencing was performed on peripheral blood. This receptor was identified in a woman older than 75 with acute or convalescent COVID-19. V usage is TRBV5-4 and J usage is TRBJ1-5; TRBD1 matches 7 bases. The CDR3 nucleotides are TGTGCCAGCAGCGTGGGACAGAATCAGCCCCAGCATTTT. Protein product: CASSVGQNQPQHF.